This T cell receptor (beta chain) was found in a study of blood T cell repertoires in COVID-19. Whole-study context: COVID-19 samples collected from the United States, Italy and Spain covered acute and convalescent phases.

The CDR3 is 13 amino acids. Trimming cost V 6 bases and J 3 bases; bases outside gene matches: 6. Per germline, CDR1 SQVTM and CDR2 ANQGSEA. The authors' processing: Amplification from reference gene primers served as the basis for estimated nucleated cell counts. Measured with immunoSEQ multiplex PCR; TCRdb has only the in-frame clones, and not every one. The DNA gave D and trimming, while V, J and clone size come from that table. The sample holds more than 100,000 clones, around three quarters seen once. The genes are TRBV29-1 and TRBJ2-7, with 9 bases fitting TRBD2. The origin of this receptor is a woman aged 80 or older with acute or convalescent COVID-19. Sequencing used peripheral blood. CDR3 nucleotides: TGCAGCGTGACCCTAGCGGGGAGCTACGAGCAGTACTTC. It encodes CSVTLAGSYEQYF.